This T cell receptor beta chain stems from a study of blood T cell repertoires in COVID-19. In germline, CDR1 is SGHDT, CDR2 YYEEEE. V was shortened by 3 bases and J by 4 bases, with 14 bases between the two germline ends. There are 15 residues in the CDR3. Under the authors' procedure: It was from reference gene primer amplification that nucleated cell counts were estimated. This table comes from immunoSEQ multiplex PCR, and its TCRdb copy is limited to in-frame clones, with some not included. The DNA was the basis for D and trimming; V, J and clone size are from that table. The sample has about 220,000 clones, roughly 90% seen once; the top ten hold approximately 2.4%.

This sequence originates from a young woman with acute COVID-19. The chain combines TRBV5-6 with TRBJ2-1; tentatively, D is TRBD2 (6 bases). The specimen sequenced was PBMCs or T cells enriched from blood (not recorded which). The CDR3 loop is CASSSAGSSYNEQFF. The CDR3 region has the DNA TGTGCCAGCAGCTCGGCGGGGAGTTCTTACAATGAGCAGTTCTTC.